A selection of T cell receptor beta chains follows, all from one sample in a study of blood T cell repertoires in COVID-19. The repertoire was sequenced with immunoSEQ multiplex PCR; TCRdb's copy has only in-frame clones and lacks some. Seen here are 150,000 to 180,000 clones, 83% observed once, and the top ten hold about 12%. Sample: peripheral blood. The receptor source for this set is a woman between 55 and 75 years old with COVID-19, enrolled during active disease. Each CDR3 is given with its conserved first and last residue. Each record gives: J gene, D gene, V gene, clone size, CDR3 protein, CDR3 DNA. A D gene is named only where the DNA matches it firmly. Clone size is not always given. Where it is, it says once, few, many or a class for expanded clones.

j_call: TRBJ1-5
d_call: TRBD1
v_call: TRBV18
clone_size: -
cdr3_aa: CASSPDRGGEPQHF
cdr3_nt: TGTGCCAGCTCACCGGACAGGGGCGGGGAGCCCCAGCATTTT

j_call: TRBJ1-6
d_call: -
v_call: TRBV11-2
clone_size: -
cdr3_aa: CASSERLAMNSPLHF
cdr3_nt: TGTGCCAGCAGCGAAAGACTGGCGATGAATTCACCCCTCCACTTT

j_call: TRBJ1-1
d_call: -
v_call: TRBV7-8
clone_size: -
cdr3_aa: CASSGGGTEAFF
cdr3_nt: TGTGCCAGCAGCGGGGGGGGCACTGAAGCTTTCTTT

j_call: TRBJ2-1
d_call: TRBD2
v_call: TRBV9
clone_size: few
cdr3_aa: CASNPRGGSYNEQFF
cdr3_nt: TGTGCCAGCAACCCCCGGGGGGGATCCTACAATGAGCAGTTCTTC

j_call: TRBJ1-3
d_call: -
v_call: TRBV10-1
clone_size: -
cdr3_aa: CASSARGSGNTIYF
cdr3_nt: TGCGCCAGCAGTGCGAGAGGCTCTGGAAACACCATATATTTT

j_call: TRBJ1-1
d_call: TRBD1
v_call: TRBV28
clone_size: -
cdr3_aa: CASSRQGTGLTEAFF
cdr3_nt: TGTGCCAGCAGTCGTCAGGGGACAGGGTTGACTGAAGCTTTCTTT

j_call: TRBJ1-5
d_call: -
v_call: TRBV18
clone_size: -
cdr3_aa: CASSPAGNQPQHF
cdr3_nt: TGTGCCAGCTCACCAGCAGGAAATCAGCCCCAGCATTTT

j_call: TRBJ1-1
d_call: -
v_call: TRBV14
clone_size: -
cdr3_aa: CASSQWRANTEAFF
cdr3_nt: TGTGCCAGCAGCCAATGGAGGGCGAACACTGAAGCTTTCTTT

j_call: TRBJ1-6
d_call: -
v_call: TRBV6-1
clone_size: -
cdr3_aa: CASSDIQLNSPLHF
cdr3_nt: TGTGCCAGCAGTGACATACAGCTTAATTCACCCCTCCACTTT

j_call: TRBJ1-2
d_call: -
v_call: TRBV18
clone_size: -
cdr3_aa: CASSPPGQRTNYGYTF
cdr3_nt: TGTGCCAGCTCACCACCCGGACAGAGAACTAACTATGGCTACACCTTC

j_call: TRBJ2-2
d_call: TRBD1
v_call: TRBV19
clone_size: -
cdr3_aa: CASSVGQSDTGELFF
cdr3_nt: TGTGCCAGTAGTGTGGGACAGTCGGACACCGGGGAGCTGTTTTTT

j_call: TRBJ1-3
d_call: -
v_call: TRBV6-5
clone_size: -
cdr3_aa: CASMRLAGNTIYF
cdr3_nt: TGTGCCAGCATGCGGTTGGCTGGAAACACCATATATTTT

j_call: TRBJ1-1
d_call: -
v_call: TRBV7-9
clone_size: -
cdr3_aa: CASRPTWGNTEAFF
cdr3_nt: TGTGCCAGCAGACCAACGTGGGGCAACACTGAAGCTTTCTTT

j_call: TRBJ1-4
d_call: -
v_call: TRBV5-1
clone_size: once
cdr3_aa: CASSLLPPGGTNEKLFF
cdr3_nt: TGCGCCAGCAGCTTGCTACCTCCGGGGGGTACTAATGAAAAACTGTTTTTT

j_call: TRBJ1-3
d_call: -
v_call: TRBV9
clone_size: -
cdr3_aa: CASSQRRAGKGNTIYF
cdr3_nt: TGTGCCAGCAGCCAAAGGAGGGCAGGGAAAGGAAACACCATATATTTT

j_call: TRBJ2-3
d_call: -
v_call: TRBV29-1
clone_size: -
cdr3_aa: CSVAHASTDTQYF
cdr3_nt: TGCAGCGTTGCCCATGCGAGCACAGATACGCAGTATTTT